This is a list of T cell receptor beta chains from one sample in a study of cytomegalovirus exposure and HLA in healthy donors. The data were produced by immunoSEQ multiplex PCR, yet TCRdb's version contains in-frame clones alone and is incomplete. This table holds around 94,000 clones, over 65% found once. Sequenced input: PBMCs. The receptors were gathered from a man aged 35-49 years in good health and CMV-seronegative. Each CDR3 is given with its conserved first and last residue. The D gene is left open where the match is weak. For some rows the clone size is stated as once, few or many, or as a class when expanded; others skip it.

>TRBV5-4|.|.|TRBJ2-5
TGTGCCAGCACCCGAGGACTCGCTGAAGAGACCCAGTACTTC
CASTRGLAEETQYF
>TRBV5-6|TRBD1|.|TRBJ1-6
TGTGCCAGCCTGCAGACAGGGACCTCTAATTCACCCCTCCACTTT
CASLQTGTSNSPLHF
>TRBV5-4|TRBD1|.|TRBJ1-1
TGTGCCAGCAGCTTGACAGGGGGCGCGGTGCAAGCTTTCTTT
CASSLTGGAVQAFF
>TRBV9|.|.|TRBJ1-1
TGTGCCAGCAGCGTAGGGGTACAGGGTTCTGAAGCTTTCTTT
CASSVGVQGSEAFF
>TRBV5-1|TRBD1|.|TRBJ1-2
TGCGCCAGCAGCTCCAGGGGGAGACTGAATATCGATGGCTACACCTTC
CASSSRGRLNIDGYTF
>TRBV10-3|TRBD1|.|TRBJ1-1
TGTGCCATCAGAGGGACAGCGAACACTGAAGCTTTCTTT
CAIRGTANTEAFF
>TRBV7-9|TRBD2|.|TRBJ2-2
TGTGCCAGCAGCTTAGCCTCGGGGGGGGCCCACGGGGAGCTGTTTTTT
CASSLASGGAHGELFF
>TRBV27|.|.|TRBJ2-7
TGTGCCAGCAGTCATCTTACCGGGACAAGCCACGAGCAGTACTTC
CASSHLTGTSHEQYF
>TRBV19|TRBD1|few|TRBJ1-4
TGTGCCAGTAGTACAGAGGGACAGGGGGCTATCGATGAAAAACTGTTTTTT
CASSTEGQGAIDEKLFF
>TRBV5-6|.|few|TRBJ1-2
TGTGCCAGCGCAGTTCTACAGGGCTCTAATGGCTACACCTTC
CASAVLQGSNGYTF
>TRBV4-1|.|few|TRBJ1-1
TGCGCCAGCAGCCAAGTACTTACAGGGTCAAGGGCTTTCTTT
CASSQVLTGSRAFF
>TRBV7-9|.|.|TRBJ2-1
TGTGCCAGCAGCAGCAGGGAGGACGGCAATGAGCAGTTCTTC
CASSSREDGNEQFF
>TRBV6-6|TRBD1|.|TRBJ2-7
TGTGCCAGCAGTTACCTAGGGACAGGAGCCTACGAGCAGTACTTC
CASSYLGTGAYEQYF
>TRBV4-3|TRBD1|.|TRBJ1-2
TGCGCCAGCAGCCTCGGAACAGGGGACTATGGCTACACCTTC
CASSLGTGDYGYTF